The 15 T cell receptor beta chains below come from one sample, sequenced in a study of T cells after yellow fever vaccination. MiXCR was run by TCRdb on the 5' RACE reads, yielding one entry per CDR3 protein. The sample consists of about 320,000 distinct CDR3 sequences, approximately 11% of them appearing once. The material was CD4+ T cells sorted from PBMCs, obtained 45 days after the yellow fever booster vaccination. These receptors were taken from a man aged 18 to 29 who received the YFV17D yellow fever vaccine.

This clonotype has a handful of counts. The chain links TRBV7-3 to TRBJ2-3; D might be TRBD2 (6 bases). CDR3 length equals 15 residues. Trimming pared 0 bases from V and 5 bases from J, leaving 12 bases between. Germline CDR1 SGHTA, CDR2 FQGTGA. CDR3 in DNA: TGTGCCAGCAGCTTAACCGCCCGGGGGAGAGATACGCAGTATTTT. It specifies CASSLTARGRDTQYF.

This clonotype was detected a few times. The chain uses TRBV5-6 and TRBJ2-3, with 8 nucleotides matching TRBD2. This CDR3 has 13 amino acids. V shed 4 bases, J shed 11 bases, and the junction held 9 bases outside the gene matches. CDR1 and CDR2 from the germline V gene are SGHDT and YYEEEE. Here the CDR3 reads CASSLIAGLEQYF. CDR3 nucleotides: TGTGCCAGCAGCCTAATAGCGGGGTTGGAGCAGTATTTT. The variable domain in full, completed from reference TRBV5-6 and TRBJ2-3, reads DAGVTQSPTHLIKTRGQQVTLRCSPKSGHDTVSWYQQALGQGPQFIFQYYEEEERQRGNFPDRFSGHQFPNYSSELNVNALLLGDSALYLCASSLIAGLEQYFGPGTRLTVL.

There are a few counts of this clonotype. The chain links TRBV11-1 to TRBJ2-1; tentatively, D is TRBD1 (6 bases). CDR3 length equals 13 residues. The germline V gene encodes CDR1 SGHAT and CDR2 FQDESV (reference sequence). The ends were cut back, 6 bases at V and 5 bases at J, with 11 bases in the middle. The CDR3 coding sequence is TGTGCCAGCAGTCGAAGGACAGACAATGAGCAGTTCTTC. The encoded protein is CASSRRTDNEQFF.

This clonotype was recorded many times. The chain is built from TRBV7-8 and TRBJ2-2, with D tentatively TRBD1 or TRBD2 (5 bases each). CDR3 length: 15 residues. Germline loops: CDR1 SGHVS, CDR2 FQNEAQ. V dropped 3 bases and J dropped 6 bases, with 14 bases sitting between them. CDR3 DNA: TGTGCCAGCAGCTTTCAGGGAGTGTCGGCCGGGGAGCTGTTTTTT. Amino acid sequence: CASSFQGVSAGELFF.

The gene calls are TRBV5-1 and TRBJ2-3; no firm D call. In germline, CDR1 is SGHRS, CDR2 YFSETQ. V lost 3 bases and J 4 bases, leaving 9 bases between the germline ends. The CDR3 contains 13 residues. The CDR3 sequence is CASSSAIPDTQYF. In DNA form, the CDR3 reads TGCGCCAGCAGCTCCGCTATCCCAGATACGCAGTATTTT.

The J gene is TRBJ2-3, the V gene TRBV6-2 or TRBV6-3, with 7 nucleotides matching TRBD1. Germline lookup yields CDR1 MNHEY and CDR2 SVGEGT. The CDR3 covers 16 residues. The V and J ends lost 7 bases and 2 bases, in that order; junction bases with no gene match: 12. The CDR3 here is CASTEGQTSFTDTQYF. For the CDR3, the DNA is TGTGCCAGCACTGAGGGACAGACGAGCTTCACAGATACGCAGTATTTT.

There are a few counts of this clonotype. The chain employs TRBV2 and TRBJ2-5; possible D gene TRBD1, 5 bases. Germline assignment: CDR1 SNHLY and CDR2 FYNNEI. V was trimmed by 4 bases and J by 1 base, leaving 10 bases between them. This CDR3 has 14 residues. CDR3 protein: CASSGLGAQETQYF. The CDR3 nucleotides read TGTGCCAGCAGTGGACTTGGGGCCCAAGAGACCCAGTACTTC.

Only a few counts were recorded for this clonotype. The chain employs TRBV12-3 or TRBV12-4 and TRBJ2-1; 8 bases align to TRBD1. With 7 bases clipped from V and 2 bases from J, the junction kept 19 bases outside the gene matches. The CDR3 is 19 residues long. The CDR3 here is CASTQGAPVLGGTYNEQFF. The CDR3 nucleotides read TGTGCCAGCACTCAGGGGGCCCCGGTGTTAGGCGGAACCTACAATGAGCAGTTCTTC.

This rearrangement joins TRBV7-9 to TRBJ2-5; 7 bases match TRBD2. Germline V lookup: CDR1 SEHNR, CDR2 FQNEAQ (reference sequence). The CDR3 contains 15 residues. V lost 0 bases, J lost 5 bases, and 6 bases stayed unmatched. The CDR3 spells CASSLAETSVETQYF. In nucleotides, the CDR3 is TGTGCCAGCAGCTTAGCGGAAACTAGCGTGGAGACCCAGTACTTC.

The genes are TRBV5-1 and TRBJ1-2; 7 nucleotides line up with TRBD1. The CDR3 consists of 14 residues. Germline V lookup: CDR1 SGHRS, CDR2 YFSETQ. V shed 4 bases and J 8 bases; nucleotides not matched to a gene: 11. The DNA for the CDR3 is TGCGCCAGCAGCCGGACAGGCGCCCCAGGCGGCTACACCTTC. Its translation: CASSRTGAPGGYTF.

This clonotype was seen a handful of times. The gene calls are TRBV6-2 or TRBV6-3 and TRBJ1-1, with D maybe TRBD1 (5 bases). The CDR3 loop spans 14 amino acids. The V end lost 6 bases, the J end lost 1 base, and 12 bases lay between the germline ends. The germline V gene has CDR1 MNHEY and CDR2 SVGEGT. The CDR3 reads CASRPGTANTEAFF. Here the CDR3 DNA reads TGTGCCAGCAGGCCCGGGACGGCGAACACTGAAGCTTTCTTT.

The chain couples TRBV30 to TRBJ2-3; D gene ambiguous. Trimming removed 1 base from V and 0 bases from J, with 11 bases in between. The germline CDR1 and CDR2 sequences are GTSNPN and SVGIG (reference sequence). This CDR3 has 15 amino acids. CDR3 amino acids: CAWSGGSSSTDTQYF. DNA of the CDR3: TGTGCCTGGAGTGGTGGTAGCTCAAGCACAGATACGCAGTATTTT. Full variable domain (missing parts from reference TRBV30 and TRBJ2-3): SQTIHQWPATLVQPVGSPLSLECTVEGTSNPNLYWYRQAAGRGLQLLFYSVGIGQISSEVPQNLSASRPQDRQFILSSKKLLLSDSGFYLCAWSGGSSSTDTQYFGPGTRLTVL.

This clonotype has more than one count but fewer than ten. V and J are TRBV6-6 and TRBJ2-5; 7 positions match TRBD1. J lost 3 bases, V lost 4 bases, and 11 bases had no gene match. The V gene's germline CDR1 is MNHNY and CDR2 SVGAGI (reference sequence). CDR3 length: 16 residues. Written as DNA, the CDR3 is TGTGCCAGCAGTTCCACCGACAGGGATAGGGAAGAGACCCAGTACTTC. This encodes CASSSTDRDREETQYF.

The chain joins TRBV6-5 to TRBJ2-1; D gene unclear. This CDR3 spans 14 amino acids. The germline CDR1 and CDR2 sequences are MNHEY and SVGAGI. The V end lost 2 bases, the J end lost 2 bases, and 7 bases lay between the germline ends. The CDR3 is CASSYGIPYNEQFF. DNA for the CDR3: TGTGCCAGCAGTTACGGGATCCCCTACAATGAGCAGTTCTTC.

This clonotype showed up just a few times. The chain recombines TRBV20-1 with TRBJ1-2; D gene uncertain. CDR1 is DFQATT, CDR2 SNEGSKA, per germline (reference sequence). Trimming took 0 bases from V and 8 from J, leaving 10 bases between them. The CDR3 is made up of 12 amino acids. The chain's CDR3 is CSARDGKGGYTF. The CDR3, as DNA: TGCAGTGCTAGAGACGGGAAGGGAGGCTACACCTTC.